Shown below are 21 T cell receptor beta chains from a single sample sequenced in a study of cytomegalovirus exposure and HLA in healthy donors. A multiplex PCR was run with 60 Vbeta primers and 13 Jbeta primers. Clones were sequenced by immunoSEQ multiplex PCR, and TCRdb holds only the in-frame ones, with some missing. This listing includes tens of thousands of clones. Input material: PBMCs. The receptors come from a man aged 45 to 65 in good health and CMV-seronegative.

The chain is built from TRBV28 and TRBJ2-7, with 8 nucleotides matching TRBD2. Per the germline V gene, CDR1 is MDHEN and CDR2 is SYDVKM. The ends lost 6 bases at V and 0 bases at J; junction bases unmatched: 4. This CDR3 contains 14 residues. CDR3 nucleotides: TGTGCCAGCAGATTAGCGGGGTTCTCCTACGAGCAGTACTTC. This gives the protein CASRLAGFSYEQYF.

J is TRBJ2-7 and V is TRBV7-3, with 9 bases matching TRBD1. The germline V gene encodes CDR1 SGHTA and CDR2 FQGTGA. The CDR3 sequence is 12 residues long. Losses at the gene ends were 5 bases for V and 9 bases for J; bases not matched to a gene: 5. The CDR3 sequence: CASSPGQGGQYF. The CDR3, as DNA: TGTGCCAGCAGCCCGGGACAGGGTGGGCAGTACTTC.

CDR3: CASSERSSGWTGELFF. CDR3 nucleotide sequence: TGTGCCAGCAGTGAACGATCTAGCGGGTGGACCGGGGAGCTGTTTTTT. V gene TRBV6-1 combines with J gene TRBJ2-2; 8 bases line up with TRBD2. Germline V gives CDR1 MNHNS, CDR2 SASEGT. The CDR3 runs 16 residues. With V trimmed by 2 bases and J by 5 bases, 7 bases remained unmatched.

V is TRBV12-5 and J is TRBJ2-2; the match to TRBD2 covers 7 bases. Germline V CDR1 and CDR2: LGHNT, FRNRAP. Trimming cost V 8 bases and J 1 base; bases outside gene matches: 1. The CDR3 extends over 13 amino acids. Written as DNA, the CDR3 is TGTGCTAGTAGCGGGAAGAACACCGGGGAGCTGTTTTTT. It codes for CASSGKNTGELFF.

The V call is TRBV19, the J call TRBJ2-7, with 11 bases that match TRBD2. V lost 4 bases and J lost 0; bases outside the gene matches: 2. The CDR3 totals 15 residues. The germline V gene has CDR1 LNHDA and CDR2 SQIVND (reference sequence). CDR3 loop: CASSTLAGGSYEQYF. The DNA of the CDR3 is TGTGCCAGTAGTACTCTAGCGGGGGGCTCCTACGAGCAGTACTTC.

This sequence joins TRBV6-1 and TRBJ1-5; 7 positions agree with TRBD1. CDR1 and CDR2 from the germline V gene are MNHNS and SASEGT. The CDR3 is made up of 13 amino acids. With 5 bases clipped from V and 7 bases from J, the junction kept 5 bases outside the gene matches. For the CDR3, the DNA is TGTGCCAGCAGTATAACAGGGGACCAGCCCCAGCATTTT. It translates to CASSITGDQPQHF.

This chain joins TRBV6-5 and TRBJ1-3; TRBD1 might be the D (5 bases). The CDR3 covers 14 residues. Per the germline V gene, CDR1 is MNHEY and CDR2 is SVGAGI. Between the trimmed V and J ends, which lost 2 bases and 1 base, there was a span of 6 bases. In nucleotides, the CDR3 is TGTGCCAGCAGTTACGGGGGGTCTGGAAACACCATATATTTT. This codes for CASSYGGSGNTIYF.

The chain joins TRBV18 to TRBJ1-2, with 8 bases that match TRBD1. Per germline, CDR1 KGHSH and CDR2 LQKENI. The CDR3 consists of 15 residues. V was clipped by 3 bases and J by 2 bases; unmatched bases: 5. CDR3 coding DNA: TGTGCCAGCTCACCGGGGAGACAGGGGAACTATGGCTACACCTTC. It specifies CASSPGRQGNYGYTF.

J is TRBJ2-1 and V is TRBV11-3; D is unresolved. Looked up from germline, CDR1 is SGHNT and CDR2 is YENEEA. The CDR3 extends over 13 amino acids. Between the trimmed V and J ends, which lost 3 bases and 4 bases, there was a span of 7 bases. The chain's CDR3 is CASSFSRYNEQFF. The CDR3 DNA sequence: TGTGCCAGCAGCTTTAGTCGATACAATGAGCAGTTCTTC. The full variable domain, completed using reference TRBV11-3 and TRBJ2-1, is EAGVVQSPRYKIIEKKQPVAFWCNPISGHNTLYWYLQNLGQGPELLIRYENEEAVDDSQLPKDRFSAERLKGVDSTLKIQPAELGDSAVYLCASSFSRYNEQFFGPGTRLTVL.

The CDR3 DNA follows: TGTGCCAGCAGCTTAATGGGGGGTCCAAATGAAAAACTGTTTTTT. The encoded protein is CASSLMGGPNEKLFF. The chain uses TRBV7-3 and TRBJ1-4; weak D call: TRBD1 (5 bases). In germline, CDR1 is SGHTA, CDR2 FQGTGA. The length of the CDR3 is 15 residues. With 1 base removed from V and 5 bases from J, the gap between germline ends came to 11 bases.

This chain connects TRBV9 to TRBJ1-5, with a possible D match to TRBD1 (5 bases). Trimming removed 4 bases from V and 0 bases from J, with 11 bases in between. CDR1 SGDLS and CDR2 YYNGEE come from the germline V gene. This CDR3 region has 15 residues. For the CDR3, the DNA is TGTGCCAGCAGCCCGGGGGGAGTTAGCAATCAGCCCCAGCATTTT. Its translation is CASSPGGVSNQPQHF.

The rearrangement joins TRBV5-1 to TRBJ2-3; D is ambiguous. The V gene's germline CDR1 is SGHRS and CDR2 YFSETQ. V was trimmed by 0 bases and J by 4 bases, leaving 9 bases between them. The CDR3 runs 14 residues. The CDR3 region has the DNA TGCGCCAGCAGCTTGGCCGGTATTGCAGATACGCAGTATTTT. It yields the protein CASSLAGIADTQYF.

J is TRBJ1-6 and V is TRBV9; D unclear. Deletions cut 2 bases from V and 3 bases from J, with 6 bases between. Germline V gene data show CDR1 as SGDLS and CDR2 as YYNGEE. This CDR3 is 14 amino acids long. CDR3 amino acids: CASSVPGYNSPLHF. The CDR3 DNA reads TGTGCCAGCAGCGTTCCGGGCTATAATTCACCCCTCCACTTT.

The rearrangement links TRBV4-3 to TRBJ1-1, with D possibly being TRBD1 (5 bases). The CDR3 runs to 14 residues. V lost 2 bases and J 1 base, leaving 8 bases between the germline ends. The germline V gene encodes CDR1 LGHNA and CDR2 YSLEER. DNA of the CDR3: TGCGCCAGCAGCCAAAGACAGAGGAACACTGAAGCTTTCTTT. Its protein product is CASSQRQRNTEAFF.

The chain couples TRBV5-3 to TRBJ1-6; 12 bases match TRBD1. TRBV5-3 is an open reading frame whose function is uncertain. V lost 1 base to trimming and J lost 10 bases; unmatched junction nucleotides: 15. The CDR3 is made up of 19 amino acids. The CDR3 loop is CARSLQGQGARGFGSPLHF. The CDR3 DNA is TGTGCCAGAAGCTTGCAGGGACAGGGGGCGAGGGGCTTCGGCTCACCCCTCCACTTT.

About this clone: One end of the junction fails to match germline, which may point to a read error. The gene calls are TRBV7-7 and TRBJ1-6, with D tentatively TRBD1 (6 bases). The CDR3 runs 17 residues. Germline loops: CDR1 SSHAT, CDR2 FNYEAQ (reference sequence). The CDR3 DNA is TGTGCTAGCAGCTTAGGGGGGGGGAGCTCCTATAATTCACCCCTCCACTTT. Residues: CASSLGGGSSYNSPLHF.

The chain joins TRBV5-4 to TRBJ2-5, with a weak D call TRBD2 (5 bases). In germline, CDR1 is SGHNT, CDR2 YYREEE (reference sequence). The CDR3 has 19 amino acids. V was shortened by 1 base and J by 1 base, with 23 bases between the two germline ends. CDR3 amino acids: CASSLFPTPSFGTQETQYF. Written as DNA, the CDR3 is TGTGCCAGCAGCTTGTTCCCCACCCCTAGCTTCGGCACCCAAGAGACCCAGTACTTC.

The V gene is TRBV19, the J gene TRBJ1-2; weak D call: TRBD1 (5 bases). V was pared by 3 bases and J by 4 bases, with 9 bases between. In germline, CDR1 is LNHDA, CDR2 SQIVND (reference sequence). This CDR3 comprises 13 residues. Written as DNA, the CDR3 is TGTGCCAGTAGTATTCAGGGTCCCTATGGCTACACCTTC. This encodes CASSIQGPYGYTF.

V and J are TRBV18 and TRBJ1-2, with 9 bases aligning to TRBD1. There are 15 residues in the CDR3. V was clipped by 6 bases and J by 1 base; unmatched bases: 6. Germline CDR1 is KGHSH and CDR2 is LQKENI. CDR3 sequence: CASSAATGGNYGYTF. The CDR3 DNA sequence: TGTGCCAGCTCCGCCGCGACAGGGGGTAACTATGGCTACACCTTC.

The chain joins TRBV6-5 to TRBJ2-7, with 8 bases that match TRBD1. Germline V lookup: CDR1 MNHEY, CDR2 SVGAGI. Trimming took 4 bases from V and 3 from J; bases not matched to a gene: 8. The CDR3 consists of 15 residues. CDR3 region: CASSFRTGKDYEQYF. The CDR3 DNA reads TGTGCCAGCAGTTTCAGGACAGGGAAGGACTACGAGCAGTACTTC.

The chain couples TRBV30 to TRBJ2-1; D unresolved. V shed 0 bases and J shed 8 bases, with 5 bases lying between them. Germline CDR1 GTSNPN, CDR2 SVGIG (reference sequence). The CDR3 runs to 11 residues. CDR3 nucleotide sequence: TGTGCCTGGAGTGTCCTTTATGAGCAGTTCTTC. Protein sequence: CAWSVLYEQFF.